A single sample is the source of the 11 T cell receptor beta chains below, sequenced in a study of cytomegalovirus exposure and HLA in healthy donors. PCR amplification relied on 60 Vbeta primers (plus 13 Jbeta primers). The table came from immunoSEQ multiplex PCR; TCRdb's copy has only in-frame clones and leaves some out. The profile shows about 130,000 clones, 78% of them singletons. The sequencing input was PBMCs. The receptors come from a man aged 25 to 40 in good health and CMV-seropositive.

This chain uses TRBV4-3 with TRBJ2-3; 10 nucleotides agree with TRBD2. This CDR3 comprises 19 residues. V lost 0 bases to trimming and J lost 4 bases; unmatched junction nucleotides: 13. Germline V lookup: CDR1 LGHNA, CDR2 YSLEER. In DNA, the CDR3 is TGCGCCAGCAGCCAAGATAGCGGGAGGACCTCAGCCGCGCCAGATACGCAGTATTTT. Protein sequence: CASSQDSGRTSAAPDTQYF.

This chain connects TRBV19 to TRBJ1-1, with 7 bases that match TRBD1. Germline V gene sequence: CDR1 LNHDA, CDR2 SQIVND (reference sequence). CDR3 length: 13 amino acids. The ends lost 5 bases at V and 7 bases at J; junction bases unmatched: 7. Here the CDR3 reads CASSLWTGFEAFF. The CDR3 DNA is TGTGCCAGTAGTCTCTGGACAGGATTTGAAGCTTTCTTT.

In this sample, this clone turned up once. The rearrangement links TRBV5-1 to TRBJ2-1; TRBD1 matches at 7 bases. J lost 0 bases, V lost 4 bases, and 4 bases had no gene match. The CDR3 sequence is 15 residues long. The germline V gene has CDR1 SGHRS and CDR2 YFSETQ. In nucleotides, the CDR3 is TGCGCCAGCAGCATGACAGGGAGCTCCTACAATGAGCAGTTCTTC. Its translation: CASSMTGSSYNEQFF.

J is TRBJ2-3 and V is TRBV6-5; TRBD2 aligns across 7 bases. This CDR3 has 15 residues. Losses at the gene ends were 5 bases for V and 1 base for J; bases not matched to a gene: 6. Germline-derived CDR1 and CDR2 are MNHEY and SVGAGI. CDR3 sequence reads: CASSPGTTRTDTQYF. The CDR3 DNA reads as TGTGCCAGCAGTCCCGGGACTACCCGCACAGATACGCAGTATTTT.

This rearrangement joins TRBV7-6 to TRBJ2-1, with a possible D match to TRBD1 (6 bases). This CDR3 spans 14 amino acids. CDR1 is SGHVS and CDR2 is FNYEAQ in the germline V gene. Trimming took 2 bases from V and 5 from J, leaving 10 bases between them. Here the CDR3 DNA reads TGTGCCAGCAGCTTACAGGGGCTAAACAATGAGCAGTTCTTC. Translated, it gives CASSLQGLNNEQFF. Complete variable domain (other parts from reference TRBV7-6 and TRBJ2-1): GAGVSQSPRYKVTKRGQDVALRCDPISGHVSLYWYRQALGQGPEFLTYFNYEAQQDKSGLPNDRFSAERPEGSISTLTIQRTEQRDSAMYRCASSLQGLNNEQFFGPGTRLTVL.

This clone was seen a few times. This chain links TRBV30 with TRBJ1-2; TRBD1 matches at 8 bases. Germline V gene sequence: CDR1 GTSNPN, CDR2 SVGIG (reference sequence). V shed 3 bases, J shed 4 bases, and the junction held 16 bases outside the gene matches. CDR3 size: 17 residues. The CDR3 DNA reads TGTGCCTGGAGCGATCTGGGACAGGCGCTTAGTTCCTATGGCTACACCTTC. It codes for CAWSDLGQALSSYGYTF.

As for this clone: No DNA is shown, since the ends of the CDR3 on it are uncertain; the CDR3 is the one TCRdb lists. This rearrangement joins TRBV29-1 to TRBJ1-1. Germline assignment: CDR1 SQVTM and CDR2 ANQGSEA. The CDR3 is 11 amino acids in total, end residues counted. CDR3 loop: CSVAPGAAPFF.

The V and J genes are TRBV11-2 and TRBJ2-6; D possibly corresponds to TRBD1 (6 bases). The germline V and J ends were trimmed by 3 bases and 0 bases, with 12 bases remaining between them. In germline, CDR1 is SGHAT, CDR2 FQNNGV. CDR3 length: 17 amino acids. The CDR3 nucleotides are TGTGCCAGCAGCTTGGGACAATCGAGCTCTGGGGCCAACGTCCTGACTTTC. Its protein is CASSLGQSSSGANVLTF.

This rearrangement joins TRBV28 to TRBJ2-7, with a weak D call TRBD2 (5 bases). The ends were cut back, 1 base at V and 1 base at J, with 11 bases in the middle. CDR1 is MDHEN, CDR2 SYDVKM, per germline. This CDR3 has 15 residues. This chain's CDR3 is CASSLYLTGSYEQYF. The CDR3 nucleotides are TGTGCCAGCAGTTTATATCTTACGGGGTCCTACGAGCAGTACTTC.

CDR3 sequence (DNA): TGTGCCAGCAGCCCGGAGGCGGGCCGCACAGATACGCAGTATTTT. It is translated as CASSPEAGRTDTQYF. V gene TRBV9 combines with J gene TRBJ2-3, with D possibly being TRBD2 (5 bases). The CDR3 is 15 residues long. Trimming pared 4 bases from V and 1 base from J, leaving 13 bases between. The germline V gene has CDR1 SGDLS and CDR2 YYNGEE. The complete variable domain, with remaining parts taken from reference TRBV9 and TRBJ2-3, reads DSGVTQTPKHLITATGQRVTLRCSPRSGDLSVYWYQQSLDQGLQFLIQYYNGEERAKGNILERFSAQQFPDLHSELNLSSLELGDSALYFCASSPEAGRTDTQYFGPGTRLTVL.

This clone was recorded only once. The gene calls are TRBV15 and TRBJ1-2; TRBD1 matches at 8 bases. The CDR3 runs 18 residues. In germline, CDR1 is LNHNV, CDR2 YYDKDF (reference sequence). Germline trimming cut 1 base from V and 0 bases from J; bases unmatched to any gene: 10. CDR3 nucleotide sequence: TGTGCCACCAGCAGAGGTGGCAGGGGGCGCCTCACTAACTATGGCTACACCTTC. Translation: CATSRGGRGRLTNYGYTF.